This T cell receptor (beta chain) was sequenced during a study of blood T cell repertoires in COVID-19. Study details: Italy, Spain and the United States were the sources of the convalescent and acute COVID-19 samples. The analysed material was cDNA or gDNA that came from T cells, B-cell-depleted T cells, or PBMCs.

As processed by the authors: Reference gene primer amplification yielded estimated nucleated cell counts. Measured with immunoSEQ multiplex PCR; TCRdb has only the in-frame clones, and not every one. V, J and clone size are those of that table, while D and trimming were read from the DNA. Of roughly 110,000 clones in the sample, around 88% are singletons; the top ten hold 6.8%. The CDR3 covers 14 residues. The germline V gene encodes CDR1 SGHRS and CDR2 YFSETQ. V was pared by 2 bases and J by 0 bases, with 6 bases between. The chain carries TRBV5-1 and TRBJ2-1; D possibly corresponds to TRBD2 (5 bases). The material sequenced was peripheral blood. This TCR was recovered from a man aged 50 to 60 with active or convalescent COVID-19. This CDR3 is CASSFRDSYNEQFF. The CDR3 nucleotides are TGCGCCAGCAGCTTCCGGGACTCCTACAATGAGCAGTTCTTC.